A single sample gave rise to the 10 T cell receptor beta chains below, sequenced in a study of blood T cell repertoires in COVID-19. The table came from immunoSEQ multiplex PCR; TCRdb's copy has only in-frame clones and leaves some out. The data contain more than 200,000 clones, 85% to 90% of them singletons. The sequenced sample was PBMCs or T cells enriched from blood (not recorded which). All receptors derive from a woman in her fifties or sixties who had recovered from COVID-19.

The chain couples TRBV28 to TRBJ1-1; no clear D. Germline-derived CDR1 and CDR2 are MDHEN and SYDVKM. The CDR3 has 14 amino acids. The V end was cut by 6 bases, the J end by 1 base, with 12 bases between. In DNA form, the CDR3 reads TGTGCCAGCAGCCCTCCGGGATGGAACACTGAAGCTTTCTTT. Its protein is CASSPPGWNTEAFF.

CDR3 region: CASSFPTVANTEAFF. DNA for the CDR3: TGTGCCAGCAGCTTTCCGACGGTAGCGAACACTGAAGCTTTCTTT. The chain carries TRBV11-2 and TRBJ1-1; D not resolved. Germline V lookup: CDR1 SGHAT, CDR2 FQNNGV. The CDR3 sequence is 15 residues long. Trimming shortened V by 3 bases and J by 1 base, and 12 bases separated the two germline ends.

This clone has just one count. The rearrangement links TRBV3-1 (or the pseudogene TRBV3-2) to TRBJ1-2; 9 bases align to TRBD1. The germline CDR1 and CDR2 sequences are LGHDT and YNNKEL (reference sequence). J gave up 7 bases and V 5 bases, and 5 bases lay outside the gene matches. This CDR3 region has 13 residues. CDR3 DNA sequence: TGTGCCAGCAGCTCGCGGACAGGGGTTGGCTACACCTTC. This encodes CASSSRTGVGYTF.

The chain has TRBV28 and TRBJ2-1; 8 positions agree with TRBD2. The J segment lost 0 bases and the V segment lost 6 bases, leaving 13 bases of the junction unmatched. This CDR3 has 18 amino acids. Germline V lookup: CDR1 MDHEN, CDR2 SYDVKM. Written as DNA, the CDR3 is TGTGCCAGCAGGAAGGGTAAGGCTAGCGGGTCCTCCTACAATGAGCAGTTCTTC. Its protein is CASRKGKASGSSYNEQFF.

The V gene is TRBV30, the J gene TRBJ2-7; D remains ambiguous. The germline gives CDR1 GTSNPN, CDR2 SVGIG (reference sequence). V lost 0 bases and J 3 bases, leaving 9 bases between the germline ends. This CDR3 contains 13 residues. CDR3 sequence: CAWSVSLLYEQYF. For the CDR3, the DNA is TGTGCCTGGAGTGTGAGCCTCCTCTACGAGCAGTACTTC.

As DNA, the CDR3 is TGTGCCAGCAGTGAAAACCCTGGACAGGGATACACTGAAGCTTTCTTT. It is translated as CASSENPGQGYTEAFF. The V call is TRBV28, the J call TRBJ1-1; 8 bases align to TRBD1. V was pared by 5 bases and J by 3 bases, with 11 bases of the junction left unmatched. Germline lookup yields CDR1 MDHEN and CDR2 SYDVKM. This CDR3 has 16 residues.

The chain uses TRBV3-1 (or the pseudogene TRBV3-2) and TRBJ1-5; the D gene is possibly TRBD1 (5 bases). Trimming left V 2 bases short and J 11 bases short, with 16 bases between. Germline-derived CDR1 and CDR2 are LGHDT and YNNKEL (reference sequence). The CDR3 has 14 residues. The CDR3 DNA is TGTGCCAGCAGCCAATCGGGACTTATCCCGGCCCAGCATTTT. It is translated as CASSQSGLIPAQHF.

The V and J genes are TRBV19 and TRBJ1-1; D call uncertain. The V end was cut by 3 bases, the J end by 4 bases, with 12 bases between. Germline CDR1 is LNHDA and CDR2 is SQIVND (reference sequence). The length of the CDR3 is 14 residues. Here the CDR3 DNA reads TGTGCCAGTAGTATGGGCGCCCGGGGCACTGAAGCTTTCTTT. As protein: CASSMGARGTEAFF. The full variable domain, in which reference TRBV19 and TRBJ1-1 provide the parts outside the CDR3, is DGGITQSPKYLFRKEGQNVTLSCEQNLNHDAMYWYRQDPGQGLRLIYYSQIVNDFQKGDIAEGYSVSREKKESFPLTVTSAQKNPTAFYLCASSMGARGTEAFFGQGTRLTVV.

The chain is built from TRBV14 and TRBJ2-3, with D possibly being TRBD2 (5 bases). Germline CDR1 is SGHDN and CDR2 is FVKESK. The CDR3 runs to 16 residues. V was cut by 1 base and J by 2 bases, with 13 bases left in between. CDR3 loop: CASSQGTGLITDTQYF. The CDR3 bases are TGTGCCAGCAGCCAAGGAACCGGACTTATCACAGATACGCAGTATTTT.

This clone occurred once. The chain uses TRBV10-3 and TRBJ1-6; 10 bases agree with TRBD1. The germline gives CDR1 ENHRY, CDR2 SYGVKD. The CDR3 is made up of 20 amino acids. J was trimmed by 7 bases and V by 8 bases; bases with no gene match: 23. CDR3 sequence reads: CAIPSPTDHPSGQGNSPLHF. The CDR3 bases are TGTGCCATCCCGAGCCCTACTGACCACCCATCGGGACAGGGGAATTCACCCCTCCACTTT.